This T cell receptor beta chain is drawn from a study of human T cells and chemical hapten exposure. This clonotype came up many times. TCRdb called the RACE reads again in MiXCR, with one record for every CDR3 protein. The sample consists of fewer than 100,000 distinct CDR3 sequences, approximately 10% of them appearing once. The V and J ends lost 7 bases and 1 base, in that order; junction bases with no gene match: 3. The CDR3 contains 14 residues. The germline V gene encodes CDR1 MNHNS and CDR2 SASEGT. As for time point: patch test 1, 2 weeks after DPC sensitization. Sample treatment: therapeutic diphenylcyclopropenone sensitization with weekly scalp DPC.

The J gene is TRBJ2-3, the V gene TRBV6-1, with 9 bases aligning to TRBD1. The specimen was whole blood, collected in connection with sensitization to the hapten diphenylcyclopropenone (DPC). This receptor was identified in a woman aged 60 to 75 with alopecia areata. Some clones in this sample may be carry-over from other donors' samples. Here the CDR3 reads CASKTGGGTDTQYF. CDR3 nucleotides: TGTGCCAGCAAGACAGGGGGGGGCACAGATACGCAGTATTTT.